A few counts support the clone carrying this TCR beta chain. V was cut by 6 bases and J by 1 base, with 12 bases left in between. Germline loops: CDR1 SGHAT, CDR2 FQNNGV. The CDR3 runs 15 residues. The sample originates from a study of human T cells and chemical hapten exposure. Study at large: Patients were given diphenylcyclopropenone on the scalp weekly across the roughly 25-week study. Mostly female patients had alopecia areata, totalis or universalis.

TCRdb itself ran the RACE reads through MiXCR, one entry per CDR3 protein. The table shows approximately 400,000 distinct CDR3 sequences, with about 4.4% occurring only once. Regarding time point: patch test 1, 2 weeks after DPC sensitization. Treatment reported: therapeutic diphenylcyclopropenone sensitization with weekly scalp DPC. The source was whole blood, collected in connection with sensitization to the hapten diphenylcyclopropenone (DPC). The sequence came from a woman aged 45-65 years with alopecia areata. Some clones in this sample may be carry-over from other donors' samples. This sequence joins TRBV11-2 and TRBJ2-2; D possibly matches TRBD1 or TRBD2 (5 bases each). The CDR3 here is CASRNPGRNTGELFF. The CDR3 DNA reads as TGTGCCAGCAGAAACCCGGGGCGGAACACCGGGGAGCTGTTTTTT.